This TCR beta chain was found in a study of T-cell reconstitution after alpha-beta-depleted transplantation in children. This clonotype was observed a few times. Researchers prepared the TCRbeta library using unique molecular identifiers, the study reports. One entry per CDR3 protein results from TCRdb running MiXCR on the PCR reads. The data hold 440,000 or so distinct CDR3 sequences, with around 46% observed a single time. Source: PBMCs, taken before TCRalphabeta/CD19-depleted stem cell transplant. The clonotype originates from a girl aged 2 to 9 with aplastic anemia, due to receive a stem cell transplant.

For the CDR3, the DNA is TGTGCCAGCAGCCGAACTAGCGGGAGGGCCAAAAACATTCAGTACTTC. It translates to CASSRTSGRAKNIQYF. The chain recombines TRBV14 with TRBJ2-4; the match to TRBD2 covers 12 bases. In germline, CDR1 is SGHDN, CDR2 FVKESK. The V and J ends lost 4 bases and 1 base, in that order; junction bases with no gene match: 2. This CDR3 contains 16 residues.